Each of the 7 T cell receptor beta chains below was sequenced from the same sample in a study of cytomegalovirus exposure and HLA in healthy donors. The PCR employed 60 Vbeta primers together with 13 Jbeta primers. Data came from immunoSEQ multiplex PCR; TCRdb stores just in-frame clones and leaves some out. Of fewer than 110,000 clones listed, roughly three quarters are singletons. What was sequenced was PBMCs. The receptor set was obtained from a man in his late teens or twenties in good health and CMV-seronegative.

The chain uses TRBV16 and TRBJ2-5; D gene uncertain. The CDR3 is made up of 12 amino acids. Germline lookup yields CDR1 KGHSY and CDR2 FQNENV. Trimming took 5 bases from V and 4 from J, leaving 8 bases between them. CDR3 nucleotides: TGTGCCAGCAGCTACCTCGGAGAGACCCAGTACTTC. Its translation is CASSYLGETQYF. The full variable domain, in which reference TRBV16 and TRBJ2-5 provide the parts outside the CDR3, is GEEVAQTPKHLVRGEGQKAKLYCAPIKGHSYVFWYQQVLKNEFKFLISFQNENVFDETGMPKERFSAKCLPNSPCSLEIQATKLEDSAVYFCASSYLGETQYFGPGTRLLVL.

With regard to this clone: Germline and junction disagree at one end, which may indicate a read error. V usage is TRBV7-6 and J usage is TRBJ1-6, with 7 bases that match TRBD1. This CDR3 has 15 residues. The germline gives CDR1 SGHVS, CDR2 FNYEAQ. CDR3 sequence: CASSVAGQYNSPLHF. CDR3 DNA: TGTGCCAGCAGCGTAGCGGGACAGTATAATTCACCCCTCCACTTT.

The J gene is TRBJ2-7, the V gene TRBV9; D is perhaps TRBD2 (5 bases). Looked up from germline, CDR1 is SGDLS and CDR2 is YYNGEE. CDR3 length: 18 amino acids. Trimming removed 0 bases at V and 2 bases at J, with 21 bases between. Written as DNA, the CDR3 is TGTGCCAGCAGCGTAGGGACGCCGCACGAGGAGGTTCCCTACGAGCAGTACTTC. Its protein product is CASSVGTPHEEVPYEQYF.

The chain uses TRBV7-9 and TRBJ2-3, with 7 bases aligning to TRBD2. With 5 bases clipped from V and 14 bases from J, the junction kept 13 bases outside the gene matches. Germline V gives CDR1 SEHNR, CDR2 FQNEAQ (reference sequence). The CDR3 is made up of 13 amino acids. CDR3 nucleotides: TGTGCCAGCAGCACAGAGGGCGGGGGTCCCCCGTATTTT. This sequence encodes CASSTEGGGPPYF.

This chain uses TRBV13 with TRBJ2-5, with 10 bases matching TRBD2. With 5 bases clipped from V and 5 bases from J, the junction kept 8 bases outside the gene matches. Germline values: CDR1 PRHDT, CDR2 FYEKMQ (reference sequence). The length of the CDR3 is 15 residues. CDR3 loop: CASSRRSGGLETQYF. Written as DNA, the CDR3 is TGTGCCAGCAGCCGTCGTAGCGGGGGGTTGGAGACCCAGTACTTC.

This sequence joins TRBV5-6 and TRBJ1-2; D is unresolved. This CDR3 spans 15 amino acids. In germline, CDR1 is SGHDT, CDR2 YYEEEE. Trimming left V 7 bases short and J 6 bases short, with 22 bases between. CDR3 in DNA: TGTGCCAGCTCAAAAGCCGGGTCGGGGTATCATGGCTACACCTTC. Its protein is CASSKAGSGYHGYTF.

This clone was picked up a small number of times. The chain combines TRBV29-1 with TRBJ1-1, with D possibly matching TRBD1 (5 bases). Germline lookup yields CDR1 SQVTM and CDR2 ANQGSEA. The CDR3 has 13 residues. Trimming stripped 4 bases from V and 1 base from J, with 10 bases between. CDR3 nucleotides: TGCAGCGTTGGGGGCGGGGAGAACACTGAAGCTTTCTTT. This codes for CSVGGGENTEAFF.